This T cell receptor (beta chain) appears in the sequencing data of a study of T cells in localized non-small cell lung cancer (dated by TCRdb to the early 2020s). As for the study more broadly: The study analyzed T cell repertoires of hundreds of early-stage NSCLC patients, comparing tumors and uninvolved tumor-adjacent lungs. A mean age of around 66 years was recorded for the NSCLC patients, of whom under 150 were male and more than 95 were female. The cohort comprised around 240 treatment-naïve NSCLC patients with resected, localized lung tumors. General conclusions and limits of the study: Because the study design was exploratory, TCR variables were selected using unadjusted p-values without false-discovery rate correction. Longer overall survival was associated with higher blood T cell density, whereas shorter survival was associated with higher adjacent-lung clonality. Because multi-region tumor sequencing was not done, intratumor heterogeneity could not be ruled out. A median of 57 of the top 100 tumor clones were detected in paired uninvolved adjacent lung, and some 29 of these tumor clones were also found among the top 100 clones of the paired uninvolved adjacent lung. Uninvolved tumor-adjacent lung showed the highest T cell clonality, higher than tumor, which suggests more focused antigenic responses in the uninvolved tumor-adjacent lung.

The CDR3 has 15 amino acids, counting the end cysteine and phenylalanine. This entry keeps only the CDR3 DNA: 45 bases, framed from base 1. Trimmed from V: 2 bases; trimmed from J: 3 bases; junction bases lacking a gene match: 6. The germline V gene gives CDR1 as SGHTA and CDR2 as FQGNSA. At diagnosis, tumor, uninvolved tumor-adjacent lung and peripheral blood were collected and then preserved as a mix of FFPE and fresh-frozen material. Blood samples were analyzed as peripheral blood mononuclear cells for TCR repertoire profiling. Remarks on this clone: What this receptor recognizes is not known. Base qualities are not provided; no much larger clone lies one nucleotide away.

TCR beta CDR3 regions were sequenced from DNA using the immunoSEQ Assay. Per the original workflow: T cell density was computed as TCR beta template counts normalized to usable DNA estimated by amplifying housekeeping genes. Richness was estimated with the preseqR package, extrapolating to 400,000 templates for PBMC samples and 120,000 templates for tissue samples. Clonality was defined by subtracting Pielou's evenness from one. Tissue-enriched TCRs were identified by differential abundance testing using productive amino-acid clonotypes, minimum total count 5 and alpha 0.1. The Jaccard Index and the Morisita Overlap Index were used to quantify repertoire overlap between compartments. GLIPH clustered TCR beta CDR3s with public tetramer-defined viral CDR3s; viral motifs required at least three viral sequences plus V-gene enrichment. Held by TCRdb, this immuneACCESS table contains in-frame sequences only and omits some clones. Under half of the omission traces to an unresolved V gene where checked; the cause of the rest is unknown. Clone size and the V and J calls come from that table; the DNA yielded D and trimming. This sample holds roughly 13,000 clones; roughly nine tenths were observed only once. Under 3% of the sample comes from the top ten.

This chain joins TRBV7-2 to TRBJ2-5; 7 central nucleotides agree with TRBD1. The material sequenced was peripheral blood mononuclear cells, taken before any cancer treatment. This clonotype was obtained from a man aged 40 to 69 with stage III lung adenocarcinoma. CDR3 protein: CASSLPRDREETQYF. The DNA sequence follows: TGTGCCAGCAGCTTACCCCGGGACAGAGAAGAGACCCAGTACTTC. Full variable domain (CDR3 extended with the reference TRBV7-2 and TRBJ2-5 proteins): GAGVSQSPSNKVTEKGKDVELRCDPISGHTALYWYRQSLGQGLEFLIYFQGNSAPDKSGLPSDRFSAERTGGSVSTLTIQRTQQEDSAVYLCASSLPRDREETQYFGPGTRLLVL.